Following are 30 T cell receptor beta chains from one sample sequenced in a study of blood T cell repertoires in COVID-19. The method was immunoSEQ multiplex PCR; TCRdb's version includes in-frame clones alone and lacks a portion of them. The sample has about 180,000 clones, roughly three quarters seen once. Specimen: peripheral blood. These receptor sequences come from an elderly woman with COVID-19, enrolled during active disease.

V and J are TRBV19 and TRBJ1-5; 11 bases are shared with TRBD1. The CDR3 has 14 amino acids. V dropped 6 bases and J dropped 6; count of bases not matched to a gene: 4. Germline values: CDR1 LNHDA, CDR2 SQIVND (reference sequence). The DNA for the CDR3 is TGTGCCAGTAGACGGGACAGGGGGTTTCAGCCCCAGCATTTT. As protein: CASRRDRGFQPQHF.

The rearrangement joins TRBV2 to TRBJ2-3, with a possible D match to TRBD2 (5 bases). Germline CDR1 is SNHLY and CDR2 is FYNNEI. Trimming removed 3 bases at V and 15 bases at J, with 13 bases between. This CDR3 region has 11 residues. The CDR3 reads CASSDWEPHYF. The CDR3 nucleotides read TGTGCCAGCAGTGATTGGGAGCCTCACTATTTT.

The rearrangement joins TRBV28 to TRBJ2-7; 7 bases fit TRBD2. This CDR3 comprises 15 residues. From germline, CDR1 is MDHEN and CDR2 SYDVKM. V lost 4 bases to trimming and J lost 0 bases; unmatched junction nucleotides: 6. The CDR3 DNA is TGTGCCAGCAGTTCTCCCGGGACTAACTCCTACGAGCAGTACTTC. The encoded protein is CASSSPGTNSYEQYF.

The chain uses TRBV5-4 and TRBJ1-2; perhaps TRBD1 as D (6 bases). CDR3 size: 12 residues. With 4 bases removed from V and 4 bases from J, the gap between germline ends came to 8 bases. Germline V gives CDR1 SGHNT, CDR2 YYREEE (reference sequence). DNA of the CDR3: TGTGCCAGCAGCAAGGACAGCTATGGCTACACCTTC. Translating it yields CASSKDSYGYTF.

V and J are TRBV3-1 (or the pseudogene TRBV3-2) and TRBJ2-2; 9 positions match TRBD2. Germline trimming cut 1 base from V and 8 bases from J; bases unmatched to any gene: 2. CDR3 length: 14 amino acids. Per the germline V gene, CDR1 is LGHDT and CDR2 is YNNKEL (reference sequence). The CDR3 loop reads CASSQGTSEGELFF. The CDR3 DNA reads TGTGCCAGCAGCCAAGGGACTAGCGAGGGGGAGCTGTTTTTT.

This clone was counted only a few times. The V and J genes are TRBV9 and TRBJ1-6; D unclear. CDR1 and CDR2 (germline): SGDLS, YYNGEE. The CDR3 totals 16 residues. V was pared by 0 bases and J by 9 bases, with 16 bases between. This CDR3 is CASSVVNPSEGSPLHF. In DNA form, the CDR3 reads TGTGCCAGCAGCGTAGTGAACCCGTCGGAGGGTTCACCCCTCCACTTT.

The rearrangement links TRBV5-6 to TRBJ2-2; no firm D call. Germline CDR1 SGHDT, CDR2 YYEEEE. The length of the CDR3 is 13 residues. The ends were cut back, 3 bases at V and 0 bases at J, with 3 bases in the middle. CDR3 loop: CASSSANTGELFF. CDR3 nucleotide sequence: TGTGCCAGCAGCTCTGCGAACACCGGGGAGCTGTTTTTT.

V usage is TRBV6-2 or TRBV6-3 and J usage is TRBJ2-3; perhaps TRBD2 as D (5 bases). V lost 2 bases and J lost 4, with 13 bases in between. This CDR3 has 15 residues. Germline lookup yields CDR1 MNHEY and CDR2 SVGEGT. As DNA, the CDR3 is TGTGCCAGCAGTTACCCTCTCGGACTTCCAGATACGCAGTATTTT. Protein: CASSYPLGLPDTQYF.

The chain links TRBV18 to TRBJ2-7; D ambiguous. Trimming cost V 4 bases and J 3 bases, with 13 bases left between them. The CDR3 sequence is 14 residues long. Germline lookup yields CDR1 KGHSH and CDR2 LQKENI. The CDR3 coding sequence is TGTGCCAGCTCACAATCCCTGACAAACTACGAGCAGTACTTC. It yields the protein CASSQSLTNYEQYF. The whole variable domain, filled in from reference TRBV18 and TRBJ2-7, reads NAGVMQNPRHLVRRRGQEARLRCSPMKGHSHVYWYRQLPEEGLKFMVYLQKENIIDESGMPKERFSAEFPKEGPSILRIQQVVRGDSAAYFCASSQSLTNYEQYFGPGTRLTVT.

The chain couples TRBV5-1 to TRBJ2-1, with a tentative D call TRBD1 (6 bases). The CDR3 sequence is 17 residues long. From germline, CDR1 is SGHRS and CDR2 YFSETQ. Deletions cut 0 bases from V and 7 bases from J, with 20 bases between. The CDR3 here is CASSLGGLGASGNEQFF. CDR3 DNA: TGCGCCAGCAGCTTGGGGGGGCTCGGCGCGTCCGGGAATGAGCAGTTCTTC.

This clone has just one count. The genes are TRBV7-9 and TRBJ1-1; unclear D gene. V was trimmed by 2 bases and J by 0 bases, leaving 4 bases between them. The CDR3 has 13 residues. The germline CDR1 and CDR2 sequences are SEHNR and FQNEAQ (reference sequence). In DNA, the CDR3 is TGTGCCAGCAGCTTACGGTTGAACACTGAAGCTTTCTTT. This translates into CASSLRLNTEAFF.

This clone has only a few counts. The chain is built from TRBV19 and TRBJ1-3; 7 bases agree with TRBD1. The CDR3 runs 15 residues. Germline values: CDR1 LNHDA, CDR2 SQIVND (reference sequence). Trimming removed 5 bases from V and 0 bases from J; junction bases left unmatched: 4. The CDR3 spells CASSRTGSSGNTIYF. In DNA form, the CDR3 reads TGTGCCAGTAGTCGGACAGGCAGCTCTGGAAACACCATATATTTT.

The chain combines TRBV9 with TRBJ2-3; D perhaps matches TRBD2 (6 bases). V dropped 3 bases and J dropped 2 bases, with 16 bases sitting between them. The length of the CDR3 is 16 residues. The germline gives CDR1 SGDLS, CDR2 YYNGEE. CDR3 in DNA: TGTGCCAGCAGCGCGCACCCTAGCGCCGACACAGATACGCAGTATTTT. Translation gives CASSAHPSADTDTQYF.

In nucleotides, the CDR3 is TGTGCCTGGAGTGCCCTAGACAGCGCCCTTAACTATGGCTACACCTTC. It encodes CAWSALDSALNYGYTF. The genes are TRBV30 and TRBJ1-2, with TRBD1 as a possible D gene (5 bases). The CDR3 covers 16 residues. Trimming took 1 base from V and 1 from J, leaving 16 bases between them. Germline CDR1 GTSNPN, CDR2 SVGIG (reference sequence).

The CDR3 spells CASSLGTGFGYYGYTF. In nucleotides, the CDR3 is TGTGCCAGCAGTCTAGGGACAGGATTTGGGTACTATGGCTACACCTTC. This sequence joins TRBV6-2 or TRBV6-3 and TRBJ1-2, with 8 bases matching TRBD1. This CDR3 is 16 amino acids long. V lost 5 bases to trimming and J lost 3 bases; unmatched junction nucleotides: 11. CDR1 and CDR2 (germline): MNHEY, SVGEGT.

The chain employs TRBV5-5 and TRBJ2-3; D possibly corresponds to TRBD1 (6 bases). V was trimmed by 3 bases and J by 0 bases, leaving 8 bases between them. Germline V lookup: CDR1 SGHKS, CDR2 YYEKEE (reference sequence). This CDR3 spans 14 amino acids. CDR3 sequence reads: CASSSGASTDTQYF. CDR3 sequence (DNA): TGTGCCAGCAGCTCAGGGGCTAGCACAGATACGCAGTATTTT.

The genes are TRBV9 and TRBJ2-1; 8 bases fit TRBD1. J was trimmed by 9 bases and V by 2 bases; bases with no gene match: 13. The CDR3 covers 16 residues. CDR1 SGDLS and CDR2 YYNGEE come from the germline V gene. This chain's CDR3 is CASSVRQGTLLSEQFF. CDR3 DNA sequence: TGTGCCAGCAGCGTCCGACAGGGGACCCTACTATCTGAGCAGTTCTTC.

This clone was detected many times. The J gene is TRBJ1-6, the V gene TRBV7-8, with 7 positions matching TRBD1. CDR3 length equals 14 residues. Germline V gene sequence: CDR1 SGHVS, CDR2 FQNEAQ. The V segment lost 5 bases and the J segment 6 bases; nucleotides outside the gene matches: 4. The CDR3 is CASSPQGGNSPLHF. CDR3 DNA sequence: TGTGCCAGCAGCCCCCAGGGGGGTAATTCACCCCTCCACTTT.

This clone was seen only once. CDR3: CASSLHFTDTQYF. CDR3 in DNA: TGTGCCAGCAGCTTACACTTCACAGATACGCAGTATTTT. The chain recombines TRBV7-2 with TRBJ2-3; D not resolved. Trimming took 2 bases from V and 2 from J, leaving 5 bases between them. The germline V gene has CDR1 SGHTA and CDR2 FQGNSA. CDR3 length equals 13 residues.

Details on this clone: The junction departs from germline at one end; a sequencing error may be responsible. The rearrangement joins TRBV11-2 to TRBJ2-7, with TRBD2 matching over 9 bases. This CDR3 region has 13 residues. Germline lookup yields CDR1 SGHAT and CDR2 FQNNGV. The CDR3 DNA reads as TGTGCCAGCAGCTCCTGGGGGGCTAGCGGGAAGAACTTC. Protein: CASSSWGASGKNF.

This clone showed up just once. The chain recombines TRBV27 with TRBJ2-1, with no clear D. Germline CDR1 MNHEY, CDR2 SMNVEV (reference sequence). V was clipped by 5 bases and J by 6 bases, with 14 bases between them. The CDR3 runs 14 residues. The CDR3 sequence: CASSATGVRNEQFF. CDR3 DNA: TGTGCCAGCAGTGCGACTGGCGTCCGCAATGAGCAGTTCTTC.

The chain is built from TRBV7-2 and TRBJ2-3; perhaps TRBD2 as D (5 bases). This CDR3 has 16 amino acids. Between the trimmed V and J ends, which lost 5 bases and 2 bases, there was a span of 17 bases. Germline CDR1 and CDR2: SGHTA and FQGNSA. Here the CDR3 reads CASSPPGRANTDTQYF. The DNA for the CDR3 is TGTGCCAGCAGCCCCCCTGGGCGGGCGAACACAGATACGCAGTATTTT. Looking up the rest from reference TRBV7-2 and TRBJ2-3 gives the full variable domain: GAGVSQSPSNKVTEKGKDVELRCDPISGHTALYWYRQSLGQGLEFLIYFQGNSAPDKSGLPSDRFSAERTGGSVSTLTIQRTQQEDSAVYLCASSPPGRANTDTQYFGPGTRLTVL.

The CDR3 DNA reads as TGTGCCAGCAGTTTACAAGCGGGTACCTACAATGAGCAGTTCTTC. Its translation is CASSLQAGTYNEQFF. The gene calls are TRBV27 and TRBJ2-1; D is perhaps TRBD2 (6 bases). CDR1 and CDR2 from the germline V gene are MNHEY and SMNVEV (reference sequence). The V and J ends lost 2 bases and 2 bases respectively, with 10 bases between them. The length of the CDR3 is 15 residues.

The rearrangement joins TRBV5-6 to TRBJ2-3; D is ambiguous. Germline V lookup: CDR1 SGHDT, CDR2 YYEEEE. The V gene lost 3 bases and the J gene lost 2 bases, with 16 bases spanning the gap. The CDR3 runs to 16 residues. The CDR3 DNA reads as TGTGCCAGCAGCTCGGCTACTATCCTCCTCACAGATACGCAGTATTTT. It codes for CASSSATILLTDTQYF. The full variable domain, its missing parts supplied by reference TRBV5-6 and TRBJ2-3, is DAGVTQSPTHLIKTRGQQVTLRCSPKSGHDTVSWYQQALGQGPQFIFQYYEEEERQRGNFPDRFSGHQFPNYSSELNVNALLLGDSALYLCASSSATILLTDTQYFGPGTRLTVL.

This chain links TRBV4-3 with TRBJ1-2, with D possibly TRBD1 on 5 matching bases. Per the germline V gene, CDR1 is LGHNA and CDR2 is YSLEER. The CDR3 is 15 amino acids. V dropped 1 base and J dropped 4 bases, with 13 bases sitting between them. The CDR3 sequence is CASSQVHRLPYGYTF. The CDR3 nucleotides are TGCGCCAGCAGCCAAGTCCACAGGCTCCCCTATGGCTACACCTTC.

This clone has a handful of counts. The V gene is TRBV28, the J gene TRBJ2-1, with D perhaps TRBD1 (5 bases). V lost 1 base and J 9 bases, leaving 7 bases between the germline ends. CDR1 MDHEN and CDR2 SYDVKM come from the germline V gene. This CDR3 is built from 12 residues. This chain's CDR3 is CASSLFRGEQFF. The CDR3 DNA reads TGTGCCAGCAGTTTATTTAGGGGTGAGCAGTTCTTC.

V and J are TRBV6-6 and TRBJ2-7; 11 nucleotides agree with TRBD2. Germline loops: CDR1 MNHNY, CDR2 SVGAGI (reference sequence). The V segment lost 10 bases and the J segment 6 bases; nucleotides outside the gene matches: 8. The CDR3 length is 13 residues. DNA for the CDR3: TGTGCCACCACACTAGCGGGAGACGGCGAGCAGTACTTC. Protein product: CATTLAGDGEQYF.

The V call is TRBV19, the J call TRBJ2-1; 10 bases match TRBD2. Germline V lookup: CDR1 LNHDA, CDR2 SQIVND (reference sequence). J was trimmed by 12 bases and V by 5 bases; bases with no gene match: 4. The CDR3 consists of 12 residues. Here the CDR3 DNA reads TGTGCCAGTAGTTACGGACTAGCGGCGCAGTTCTTC. Amino acid sequence: CASSYGLAAQFF.

This clone came up many times. V gene TRBV19 combines with J gene TRBJ1-5; D call uncertain. The CDR3 runs to 15 residues. Germline CDR1 is LNHDA and CDR2 is SQIVND (reference sequence). V lost 6 bases, J lost 4 bases, and 16 bases lay in between. CDR3 sequence reads: CASSPGLRGNQPQHF. The CDR3 DNA reads as TGTGCCAGTAGCCCCGGACTCCGTGGGAATCAGCCCCAGCATTTT.

The V gene is TRBV10-2, the J gene TRBJ2-3; 8 bases are shared with TRBD2. This CDR3 has 14 amino acids. In germline, CDR1 is WSHSY, CDR2 SAAADI. V dropped 6 bases and J dropped 4; count of bases not matched to a gene: 6. The CDR3 DNA sequence: TGCGCCAGCAGCACAGCGGGAGTCGCAGATACGCAGTATTTT. This gives the protein CASSTAGVADTQYF.